These 21 T cell receptor beta chains share one sample of origin, sequenced in a study of T cells in Graves' hyperthyroidism and ophthalmopathy. RNA transcripts provided the source from which TCR beta CDR3 regions were amplified. HTBI primers were the set used in a first-round RT-PCR of the TCR CDR3. Each CDR3 protein is one row after TCRdb ran MiXCR on the multiplex PCR reads. The sample carries around 600,000 distinct CDR3 sequences, more than 15% recorded once. Sequencing was performed on blood. The receptors come from a woman aged 40-49 years with Graves' ophthalmopathy.

This chain connects TRBV10-3 to TRBJ1-2; 10 bases match TRBD1. V lost 10 bases and J lost 4; bases outside the gene matches: 9. Germline CDR1 ENHRY, CDR2 SYGVKD. The CDR3 sequence is 14 residues long. The CDR3: CASRTGTGAYGYTF. As DNA, the CDR3 is TGTGCCAGCAGAACCGGGACAGGGGCCTATGGCTACACCTTC.

There are a few counts of this clonotype. The chain is built from TRBV5-1 and TRBJ1-4; D is undetermined. This CDR3 is built from 14 residues. Trimming took off 0 bases at V and 5 bases at J, with 8 bases between the two ends. Per the germline V gene, CDR1 is SGHRS and CDR2 is YFSETQ. CDR3 DNA: TGCGCCAGCAGCTTGGGGCACGAGAATGAAAAACTGTTTTTT. Its translation: CASSLGHENEKLFF.

The chain uses TRBV2 and TRBJ2-5; D call uncertain. Trimming pared 6 bases from V and 5 bases from J, leaving 4 bases between. CDR1 and CDR2 (germline): SNHLY, FYNNEI. CDR3 length: 10 residues. The CDR3 is CASRLETQYF. The CDR3 nucleotides read TGTGCCAGCAGATTGGAGACCCAGTACTTC. The full variable domain, in which reference TRBV2 and TRBJ2-5 provide the parts outside the CDR3, is EPEVTQTPSHQVTQMGQEVILRCVPISNHLYFYWYRQILGQKVEFLVSFYNNEISEKSEIFDDQFSVERPDGSNFTLKIRSTKLEDSAMYFCASRLETQYFGPGTRLLVL.

This chain joins TRBV20-1 and TRBJ1-5; weak D call: TRBD1 (5 bases). In germline, CDR1 is DFQATT, CDR2 SNEGSKA (reference sequence). Trimming cost V 2 bases and J 4 bases, with 12 bases left between them. The CDR3 spans 14 residues. This CDR3 reads CSARRAGWNQPQHF. The CDR3 DNA sequence: TGCAGTGCTAGAAGGGCAGGGTGGAATCAGCCCCAGCATTTT.

This clonotype occurred many times. The CDR3 nucleotides read TGTGCCAGAAGACCGGGAGACACAGATACGCAGTATTTT. Its protein product is CARRPGDTDTQYF. This chain links TRBV5-4 with TRBJ2-3; D is possibly TRBD2 (6 bases). Germline-derived CDR1 and CDR2 are SGHNT and YYREEE (reference sequence). The CDR3 is 13 amino acids. V lost 8 bases and J 2 bases, leaving 12 bases between the germline ends.

This clonotype was seen many times. The chain combines TRBV2 with TRBJ2-7; 13 bases agree with TRBD2. The CDR3 runs 15 residues. Germline-derived CDR1 and CDR2 are SNHLY and FYNNEI. V shed 6 bases, J shed 2 bases, and the junction held 4 bases outside the gene matches. The CDR3 here is CASRIGLAGAYEQYF. The CDR3 nucleotides are TGTGCCAGCAGGATCGGACTAGCGGGAGCCTACGAGCAGTACTTC.

This clonotype came up a few times. The chain recombines TRBV29-1 with TRBJ1-4; 8 positions agree with TRBD1. Germline loops: CDR1 SQVTM, CDR2 ANQGSEA. The V segment lost 3 bases and the J segment 0 bases; nucleotides outside the gene matches: 6. The CDR3 totals 16 residues. CDR3 region: CSVDWSGQATNEKLFF. Here the CDR3 DNA reads TGCAGCGTTGACTGGTCGGGACAGGCAACTAATGAAAAACTGTTTTTT.

This clonotype was picked up many times. The CDR3 coding sequence is TGTGCCAGCAGCTCCGGGACTAGCGAAACGAACACCGGGGAGCTGTTTTTT. Its translation: CASSSGTSETNTGELFF. This rearrangement joins TRBV28 to TRBJ2-2; 10 bases fit TRBD2. Germline lookup yields CDR1 MDHEN and CDR2 SYDVKM. This CDR3 contains 17 residues. The J segment lost 0 bases and the V segment lost 6 bases, leaving 7 bases of the junction unmatched.

Ten or more counts support this clonotype. This chain links TRBV7-2 with TRBJ2-7; TRBD1 is a possible D gene (6 bases). The germline gives CDR1 SGHTA, CDR2 FQGNSA. V lost 1 base and J lost 6, with 19 bases in between. The CDR3 spans 16 residues. The CDR3 loop is CASSLGGGRTVTEQYF. The CDR3 DNA sequence: TGTGCCAGCAGCTTAGGAGGGGGACGGACAGTCACCGAGCAGTACTTC.

Ten or more counts support this clonotype. The chain has TRBV28 and TRBJ2-7; D unresolved. Trimming cost V 3 bases and J 7 bases, with 10 bases left between them. Germline values: CDR1 MDHEN, CDR2 SYDVKM. The CDR3 totals 12 residues. CDR3 region: CASSFRVAEQYF. The CDR3 bases are TGTGCCAGCAGTTTCCGAGTTGCTGAGCAGTACTTC.

Comment on this clonotype: The DNA is left out, because the CDR3 cannot be placed on it with certainty; the CDR3 is given as TCRdb lists it. V is TRBV7-2 and J is TRBJ1-5. The CDR3 spans 20 residues, counting both ends. Germline CDR1 SGHTA, CDR2 FQGNSA. CDR3 sequence: CASSFYICSASAQHHQPQHF.

In this sample, this clonotype turned up many times. This chain links TRBV7-2 with TRBJ2-1; the D gene could be TRBD1 or TRBD2 (6 bases each). The CDR3 runs to 13 residues. V lost 6 bases and J 6 bases, leaving 12 bases between the germline ends. From germline, CDR1 is SGHTA and CDR2 FQGNSA. The CDR3 is CASRITGANEQFF. For the CDR3, the DNA is TGTGCCAGCAGGATCACGGGGGCCAATGAGCAGTTCTTC.

This clonotype has just a few counts. This chain links TRBV6-1 with TRBJ2-4, with TRBD1 identical over 10 bases. Trimming at V came to 6 bases and at J to 11 bases, leaving 7 bases not matched to a gene. CDR1 is MNHNS, CDR2 SASEGT, per germline. The CDR3 sequence is 13 residues long. CDR3 DNA: TGTGCCAGCAGCGCTGACAGGGGGCGGGTTCAGTACTTC. Translated, it gives CASSADRGRVQYF.

In this sample, this clonotype turned up many times. The germline gene is not matched at one end of the junction; a read error may be the cause. The rearrangement links TRBV4-1 to TRBJ1-5, with D unclear. From germline, CDR1 is MGHRA and CDR2 YSYEKL. This CDR3 has 14 residues. The CDR3 region has the DNA TGTGCCAGCAGCCAAGACGGGGGCAATCAGCCCCAGCATTTT. Residues: CASSQDGGNQPQHF.

The CDR3 region is CASSQVVRANTGELFF. In DNA form, the CDR3 reads TGCGCCAGCAGCCAAGTGGTGCGGGCGAACACCGGGGAGCTGTTTTTT. The rearrangement joins TRBV4-1 to TRBJ2-2; a weak D match, TRBD2 (5 bases). The V end lost 1 base, the J end lost 0 bases, and 9 bases lay between the germline ends. Per germline, CDR1 MGHRA and CDR2 YSYEKL. The CDR3 sequence is 16 residues long.

The chain recombines TRBV9 with TRBJ2-2, with 8 bases that match TRBD1. The junction had 4 bases not matched to a gene; V was cut back by 0 bases and J by 3 bases. Germline CDR1 and CDR2: SGDLS and YYNGEE. The CDR3 contains 16 residues. CDR3 in amino acids: CASSVGNRGYTGELFF. The CDR3 DNA reads TGTGCCAGCAGCGTAGGAAACAGGGGGTACACCGGGGAGCTGTTTTTT.

This clonotype came up a few times. The chain carries TRBV29-1 and TRBJ2-7; D is perhaps TRBD2 (6 bases). The V gene lost 7 bases and the J gene lost 0 bases, with 13 bases spanning the gap. Germline V lookup: CDR1 SQVTM, CDR2 ANQGSEA. The CDR3 runs to 13 residues. Here the CDR3 reads CSATGTDSYEQYF. CDR3 DNA: TGCAGCGCTACCGGGACTGACTCCTACGAGCAGTACTTC.

This clonotype appeared many times. The genes are TRBV7-9 and TRBJ2-1; D tentatively reads TRBD1 or TRBD2 (5 bases each). CDR3 length: 14 residues. Looked up from germline, CDR1 is SEHNR and CDR2 is FQNEAQ (reference sequence). Trimming stripped 4 bases from V and 10 bases from J, with 17 bases between. CDR3 loop: CASSSFTGRGEQFF. The CDR3, as DNA: TGTGCCAGCAGCTCGTTTACGGGGCGCGGCGAGCAGTTCTTC. Using reference TRBV7-9 and TRBJ2-1 for the parts outside the CDR3, the full variable domain is DTGVSQNPRHKITKRGQNVTFRCDPISEHNRLYWYRQTLGQGPEFLTYFQNEAQLEKSRLLSDRFSAERPKGSFSTLEIQRTEQGDSAMYLCASSSFTGRGEQFFGPGTRLTVL.

The V and J genes are TRBV10-3 and TRBJ2-5; TRBD2 might be the D (5 bases). From germline, CDR1 is ENHRY and CDR2 SYGVKD. V shed 10 bases and J shed 3 bases, with 15 bases lying between them. The CDR3 contains 13 residues. The CDR3 spells CATAVREEETQYF. The CDR3 DNA reads TGTGCCACGGCAGTTCGGGAAGAAGAGACCCAGTACTTC.

This clonotype was detected a few times. The V call is TRBV10-3, the J call TRBJ2-2; weak D call: TRBD2 (5 bases). The ends were cut back, 10 bases at V and 2 bases at J, with 11 bases in the middle. CDR1 and CDR2 (germline): ENHRY, SYGVKD. This CDR3 contains 13 residues. The chain's CDR3 is CATRTSNTGELFF. The CDR3 region has the DNA TGTGCCACCAGGACTTCCAACACCGGGGAGCTGTTTTTT.

This clonotype was recorded a few times. This rearrangement joins TRBV7-8 to TRBJ1-1; TRBD1 matches at 10 bases. CDR1 SGHVS and CDR2 FQNEAQ come from the germline V gene. CDR3 size: 16 residues. With V trimmed by 1 base and J by 1 base, 3 bases remained unmatched. The CDR3: CASSLGRTGGNTEAFF. The CDR3 bases are TGTGCCAGCAGCTTAGGGAGGACAGGGGGGAACACTGAAGCTTTCTTT.